This TCR beta chain was observed in a study of lymphopenia after photon versus proton radiotherapy. The V end lost 4 bases, the J end lost 7 bases, and 2 bases lay between the germline ends. The CDR3 contains 11 residues. Germline CDR1 MNHNS, CDR2 SASEGT. This clone was recorded a few times. The antigen is undetermined. Whole-study results and caveats: Proton therapy kept repertoires fairly stable, unlike photons, which gained effector/memory cells. After the lymphocyte nadir, photon-treated repertoires showed oligoclonal expansion, especially of CD8+ Temra cells. Survival link was tested only in deceased patients; proton benefit remains a possibility.

The data were produced by immunoSEQ multiplex PCR, yet TCRdb's version contains in-frame clones alone and is incomplete. The sample carries 55,000 to 70,000 clones, around 87% recorded once. The genes are TRBV6-1 and TRBJ1-6; D is ambiguous. The sequence came from a man older than 75 with esophageal cancer. Material: peripheral blood, obtained from a patient treated with proton-based radiotherapy. CDR3 sequence (DNA): TGTGCCAGCAGTGGAAATTCACCCCTCCACTTT. It yields the protein CASSGNSPLHF.